This TCR beta chain was obtained from a study of blood T cell repertoires in COVID-19. Participant reports of clinical history set cohort assignment. Cohort 3 recovery required two negative PCRs, clearance, or symptom resolution. As handled by the study authors: Reference gene primer amplification gave nucleated cell count estimates. TCRdb keeps only in-frame clones here, not all; method: immunoSEQ multiplex PCR. That table gives V, J and clone size, and the DNA gave D and trimming. This repertoire shows about 340,000 clones, more than 85% found once; its top ten account for around 18%. This TCR derives from a woman aged 25 to 39 who had recovered from COVID-19. Sequenced: PBMCs or T cells enriched from blood (not recorded which).

The CDR3 DNA sequence: TGTGCCAGCAGCGGGGGGGGGCTCTGGAACACTGAAGCTTTCTTT. It yields the protein CASSGGGLWNTEAFF. The gene calls are TRBV5-8 and TRBJ1-1; a weak D match, TRBD1 (6 bases). Germline-derived CDR1 and CDR2 are SGHTS and YDEGEE. V lost 4 bases, J lost 1 base, and 14 bases lay in between. This CDR3 spans 15 amino acids.